This section outlines one T cell receptor beta chain sequence together with its context. Its antigen is undetermined. Clones were read by immunoSEQ multiplex PCR, and TCRdb kept only the in-frame ones, dropping some. The table has 50,000 to 75,000 clones, around 87% seen once. The CDR3 runs to 16 residues. Germline assignment: CDR1 SGHTA and CDR2 FQGNSA. Between the trimmed V and J ends, which lost 0 bases and 4 bases, there was a span of 15 bases. Healthy donors had no documented immune events, such as infections, while sampled. This sample was included in a study of identifying expanded T cells in peripheral blood. Study outcomes and limitations: Variance in clone template counts between approximately two-week samples significantly increased with total template count across all healthy donors. Technical replicates showed roughly 1.2 changed clones; roughly two weeks about 16; four weeks 19.

The clonotype comes from a person aged 18 to 69 in good health. Sequenced material: blood. This chain joins TRBV7-2 and TRBJ2-5, with a tentative D call TRBD1 (6 bases). CDR3 sequence reads: CASSLAFGGGRETQYF. In DNA, the CDR3 is TGTGCCAGCAGCTTAGCTTTTGGGGGCGGAAGAGAGACCCAGTACTTC.